These 28 T cell receptor beta chains were all obtained from the same sample, sequenced in a study of cytomegalovirus exposure and HLA in healthy donors. Profiling relied on immunoSEQ multiplex PCR, and the TCRdb table lists in-frame clones only, not all of them. The data hold 150,000 or so clones, with approximately 80% observed a single time. Sequences were obtained from PBMCs. The receptors were gathered from a man younger than 45 in good health and CMV-seropositive.

V usage is TRBV6-4 and J usage is TRBJ1-5; D is perhaps TRBD1 (5 bases). V was pared by 8 bases and J by 7 bases, with 9 bases between. CDR1 and CDR2 (germline): MRHNA, SNTAGT. The CDR3 sequence is 11 residues long. The CDR3 region has the DNA TGTGCCAGCCAGCGGGGCCAGCCCCAGCATTTT. Its translation: CASQRGQPQHF.

The chain carries TRBV2 and TRBJ1-5; TRBD1 aligns across 9 bases. From germline, CDR1 is SNHLY and CDR2 FYNNEI. The ends lost 6 bases at V and 1 base at J; junction bases unmatched: 13. This CDR3 region has 18 residues. For the CDR3, the DNA is TGTGCCAGCAGAGACAGGACAGGGGACTACTCGAGCAATCAGCCCCAGCATTTT. Translation: CASRDRTGDYSSNQPQHF.

The chain carries TRBV7-2 and TRBJ1-5; possibly TRBD1 for D (5 bases). This CDR3 region has 15 residues. Germline assignment: CDR1 SGHTA and CDR2 FQGNSA. Trimming stripped 5 bases from V and 3 bases from J, with 14 bases between. The CDR3 region is CASSPGTVLNQPQHF. The CDR3 bases are TGTGCCAGCAGCCCCGGGACTGTCCTCAATCAGCCCCAGCATTTT.

This clone was recorded only once. The rearrangement uses TRBV9 and TRBJ2-5; 8 bases are shared with TRBD2. Germline V gene data show CDR1 as SGDLS and CDR2 as YYNGEE. V dropped 0 bases and J dropped 4; count of bases not matched to a gene: 8. This CDR3 is 16 amino acids long. CDR3 nucleotide sequence: TGTGCCAGCAGCGTAGCTGGCAGGGCGGGGGGAGAGACCCAGTACTTC. Translating gives CASSVAGRAGGETQYF.

CDR3 nucleotides: TGTGCCAGCAGCCCCAGGGGCCAGGGAGAGACCCAGTACTTC. It translates to CASSPRGQGETQYF. The chain couples TRBV7-2 to TRBJ2-5; tentatively, D is TRBD1 (6 bases). CDR3 length: 14 amino acids. V lost 5 bases to trimming and J lost 4 bases, with 14 bases between them. The germline V gene has CDR1 SGHTA and CDR2 FQGNSA. Together with reference TRBV7-2 and TRBJ2-5, the CDR3 gives the full variable domain: GAGVSQSPSNKVTEKGKDVELRCDPISGHTALYWYRQSLGQGLEFLIYFQGNSAPDKSGLPSDRFSAERTGGSVSTLTIQRTQQEDSAVYLCASSPRGQGETQYFGPGTRLLVL.

The chain employs TRBV6-5 and TRBJ1-6; the D gene is possibly TRBD1 (6 bases). Deletions cut 6 bases from V and 6 bases from J, with 15 bases between. CDR3 length: 15 amino acids. Germline assignment: CDR1 MNHEY and CDR2 SVGAGI. The chain's CDR3 is CASRPTGRTNSPLHF. CDR3 sequence (DNA): TGTGCCAGCAGACCTACAGGGAGAACTAATTCACCCCTCCACTTT.

This chain connects TRBV4-1 to TRBJ2-7; 9 positions agree with TRBD2. V was clipped by 1 base and J by 0 bases; unmatched bases: 4. The germline gives CDR1 MGHRA, CDR2 YSYEKL. The CDR3 runs 16 residues. CDR3 coding DNA: TGCGCCAGCAGCCAAGGGCATAGCGGGGGCTCCTACGAGCAGTACTTC. Residues: CASSQGHSGGSYEQYF.

The chain uses TRBV10-2 and TRBJ2-3, with 7 bases matching TRBD2. The CDR3 spans 16 residues. Germline lookup yields CDR1 WSHSY and CDR2 SAAADI. V dropped 2 bases and J dropped 1; count of bases not matched to a gene: 6. The chain's CDR3 is CASSELSRGGTDTQYF. CDR3 in DNA: TGCGCCAGCAGTGAGCTTTCCCGGGGGGGCACAGATACGCAGTATTTT.

V usage is TRBV5-4 and J usage is TRBJ2-7; TRBD1 aligns across 10 bases. Trimming at V came to 7 bases and at J to 3 bases, leaving 4 bases not matched to a gene. Germline V gene lookup returns CDR1 SGHNT and CDR2 YYREEE (reference sequence). The CDR3 spans 13 residues. The DNA for the CDR3 is TGTGCCAGCGGGGGGACAGGGGACTACGAGCAGTACTTC. Protein sequence: CASGGTGDYEQYF.

The chain has TRBV4-3 and TRBJ1-5; D may be TRBD1 (6 bases). The CDR3 runs 15 residues. Looked up from germline, CDR1 is LGHNA and CDR2 is YSLEER. V lost 0 bases to trimming and J lost 8 bases, with 14 bases between them. The CDR3 nucleotides read TGCGCCAGCAGCCAAGAGTTCCAGGGACAAGAGCCCCAGCATTTT. As protein: CASSQEFQGQEPQHF.

This clone has just one count. The chain carries TRBV4-1 and TRBJ2-3; D is ambiguous. Per the germline V gene, CDR1 is MGHRA and CDR2 is YSYEKL. This CDR3 is built from 13 residues. The V and J ends lost 5 bases and 2 bases respectively, with 8 bases between them. CDR3 DNA: TGCGCCAGCAGCAGTAGAGACACAGATACGCAGTATTTT. It is translated as CASSSRDTDTQYF.

This clone was seen a single time. This rearrangement joins TRBV19 to TRBJ2-4; D is possibly TRBD2 (6 bases). Germline CDR1 is LNHDA and CDR2 is SQIVND (reference sequence). The CDR3 has 17 amino acids. Trimming took 0 bases from V and 0 from J, leaving 12 bases between them. In nucleotides, the CDR3 is TGTGCCAGTAGTATAGATGGGGAGGTCCTAGCCAAAAACATTCAGTACTTC. Its protein is CASSIDGEVLAKNIQYF.

The chain uses TRBV2 and TRBJ2-7; 15 nucleotides align to TRBD2. Losses at the gene ends were 6 bases for V and 1 base for J; bases not matched to a gene: 19. The length of the CDR3 is 21 residues. The germline V gene encodes CDR1 SNHLY and CDR2 FYNNEI. The CDR3 loop is CASSSRTSGGAIGLGSYEQYF. In DNA form, the CDR3 reads TGTGCCAGCAGCTCGAGGACTAGCGGGGGGGCAATAGGGCTTGGGTCCTACGAGCAGTACTTC.

This chain joins TRBV4-1 and TRBJ2-1; TRBD2 matches at 7 bases. CDR3 size: 15 residues. Germline V gives CDR1 MGHRA, CDR2 YSYEKL. The trim removed 5 bases at V and 0 bases at J, leaving 4 bases unmatched. The CDR3 region has the DNA TGCGCCAGCAGCGCCGGGACTAACTCCTACAATGAGCAGTTCTTC. Encoded protein: CASSAGTNSYNEQFF.

CDR3 coding DNA: TGTGCTAGTGGTTTGGTACAGGGGCTGGGGATCTCTGGGGCCAACGTCCTGACTTTC. It specifies CASGLVQGLGISGANVLTF. The J gene is TRBJ2-6, the V gene TRBV12-5, with TRBD1 identical over 7 bases. Germline CDR1 LGHNT, CDR2 FRNRAP. The CDR3 extends over 19 amino acids. V trimming: 0 bases; J trimming: 0 bases; junction bases outside the gene matches: 8.

Worth noting for this clone: At the DNA level, this CDR3 is encoded by other sequences in the same sample as well. The genes are TRBV30 and TRBJ2-5; D not certain. Trimming took off 0 bases at V and 4 bases at J, with 3 bases between the two ends. Per the germline V gene, CDR1 is GTSNPN and CDR2 is SVGIG (reference sequence). CDR3 size: 11 residues. In nucleotides, the CDR3 is TGTGCCTGGAGTGTCTTAGAGACCCAGTACTTC. This encodes CAWSVLETQYF.

This clone was seen a handful of times. The chain employs TRBV4-2 and TRBJ2-7; 11 positions match TRBD1. V shed 3 bases and J 2 bases; nucleotides not matched to a gene: 9. Looked up from germline, CDR1 is LGHNA and CDR2 is YNFKEQ. This CDR3 spans 17 amino acids. The CDR3 bases are TGTGCCAGCAGCCACGCGGGGGGACAGGGGGTTCCCTACGAGCAGTACTTC. Encoded protein: CASSHAGGQGVPYEQYF.

This clone was found a few times. The chain couples TRBV7-6 to TRBJ2-5; TRBD2 matches 10 bases. The V gene end was trimmed by 1 base and the J gene end by 12 bases; junction bases not matched to a gene: 8. CDR3 length equals 14 residues. Germline V gene lookup returns CDR1 SGHVS and CDR2 FNYEAQ. The CDR3 protein is CASSLGASGGYKYF. As DNA, the CDR3 is TGTGCCAGCAGCTTAGGGGCTAGCGGGGGATACAAGTACTTC.

The chain joins TRBV9 to TRBJ1-1; TRBD1 is a possible D gene (6 bases). The V and J ends lost 1 base and 0 bases respectively, with 7 bases between them. The CDR3 contains 14 residues. Germline assignment: CDR1 SGDLS and CDR2 YYNGEE. CDR3 DNA sequence: TGTGCCAGCAGCGTAAGGGACATGAACACTGAAGCTTTCTTT. This gives the protein CASSVRDMNTEAFF.

The CDR3 DNA reads as TGTGCCAGCAGCGACCGGGACAGCACCTACGAGCAGTACTTC. Translating it yields CASSDRDSTYEQYF. The V and J genes are TRBV7-9 and TRBJ2-7; 7 bases are shared with TRBD1. This CDR3 spans 14 amino acids. Germline lookup yields CDR1 SEHNR and CDR2 FQNEAQ (reference sequence). Losses at the gene ends were 5 bases for V and 2 bases for J; bases not matched to a gene: 6.

This chain links TRBV19 with TRBJ1-1, with 7 bases that match TRBD1. There are 13 residues in the CDR3. Germline values: CDR1 LNHDA, CDR2 SQIVND (reference sequence). V lost 5 bases and J lost 1; bases outside the gene matches: 1. Here the CDR3 DNA reads TGTGCCAGTAGTGGGACAGCGAACACTGAAGCTTTCTTT. It translates to CASSGTANTEAFF.

Here the CDR3 DNA reads TGCGCCACCCGGGACTCCAGCACAGATACGCAGTATTTT. Translation gives CATRDSSTDTQYF. The genes are TRBV5-1 and TRBJ2-3; D might be TRBD2 (6 bases). The ends were cut back, 9 bases at V and 0 bases at J, with 11 bases in the middle. This CDR3 is built from 13 residues. CDR1 is SGHRS and CDR2 is YFSETQ in the germline V gene. The variable domain in full, completed from reference TRBV5-1 and TRBJ2-3, reads KAGVTQTPRYLIKTRGQQVTLSCSPISGHRSVSWYQQTPGQGLQFLFEYFSETQRNKGNFPGRFSGRQFSNSRSEMNVSTLELGDSALYLCATRDSSTDTQYFGPGTRLTVL.

The rearrangement links TRBV5-6 to TRBJ1-2; D is possibly TRBD1 (6 bases). The CDR3 totals 17 residues. Germline CDR1 is SGHDT and CDR2 is YYEEEE. The V gene lost 1 base and the J gene lost 2 bases, with 18 bases spanning the gap. The CDR3 DNA sequence: TGTGCCAGCAGCTTGAGCTTGCGGGGGGCCGGGAACTATGGCTACACCTTC. Amino acid sequence: CASSLSLRGAGNYGYTF.

The V gene is TRBV7-9, the J gene TRBJ2-1; a possible D gene is TRBD2 (7 bases). The V end lost 3 bases, the J end lost 3 bases, and 12 bases lay between the germline ends. In germline, CDR1 is SEHNR, CDR2 FQNEAQ (reference sequence). The CDR3 has 15 residues. In DNA form, the CDR3 reads TGTGCCAGCAGCTTTGGCGGGGGCCACTACAATGAGCAGTTCTTC. Amino acid sequence: CASSFGGGHYNEQFF.

The chain joins TRBV7-6 to TRBJ1-1; 8 nucleotides agree with TRBD1. Germline CDR1 SGHVS, CDR2 FNYEAQ. This CDR3 has 16 residues. The ends lost 4 bases at V and 5 bases at J; junction bases unmatched: 12. CDR3 sequence reads: CASSSILQGGFTEAFF. As DNA, the CDR3 is TGTGCCAGCAGCTCGATACTACAGGGGGGTTTTACTGAAGCTTTCTTT.

The CDR3 loop reads CASRPERGGYGYTF. CDR3 bases: TGTGCCAGCAGGCCAGAGAGGGGAGGCTATGGCTACACCTTC. J is TRBJ1-2 and V is TRBV2; maybe TRBD1 (5 bases). The CDR3 runs 14 residues. Trimming cost V 6 bases and J 4 bases, with 15 bases left between them. In germline, CDR1 is SNHLY, CDR2 FYNNEI. Full variable domain (outside the CDR3, taken from reference TRBV2 and TRBJ1-2): EPEVTQTPSHQVTQMGQEVILRCVPISNHLYFYWYRQILGQKVEFLVSFYNNEISEKSEIFDDQFSVERPDGSNFTLKIRSTKLEDSAMYFCASRPERGGYGYTFGSGTRLTVV.

The genes are TRBV19 and TRBJ1-3, with D tentatively TRBD1 (5 bases). CDR3 size: 13 residues. The ends were cut back, 5 bases at V and 4 bases at J, with 9 bases in the middle. Germline assignment: CDR1 LNHDA and CDR2 SQIVND (reference sequence). DNA for the CDR3: TGTGCCAGTAGTCGGGGGAGCGGAAACACCATATATTTT. As protein: CASSRGSGNTIYF.

V usage is TRBV2 and J usage is TRBJ2-5; 10 bases map to TRBD2. The CDR3 runs 16 residues. J was trimmed by 3 bases and V by 2 bases; bases with no gene match: 6. The germline V gene has CDR1 SNHLY and CDR2 FYNNEI. The CDR3 protein is CASSERVAGGEETQYF. As DNA, the CDR3 is TGTGCCAGCAGTGAAAGGGTAGCGGGGGGTGAAGAGACCCAGTACTTC.